This T cell receptor beta chain was recorded in a study of blood T cell repertoires in COVID-19. V lost 6 bases to trimming and J lost 0 bases, with 12 bases between them. From germline, CDR1 is MDHEN and CDR2 SYDVKM. The CDR3 is 15 amino acids. The assay was immunoSEQ multiplex PCR, and TCRdb's table has in-frame clones only and misses some. This table holds roughly 210,000 clones, under 90% found once. This receptor was taken from a woman of 80 years or more with COVID-19, enrolled during active disease. The chain is built from TRBV28 and TRBJ1-5; D perhaps matches TRBD1 (6 bases). Material: peripheral blood. CDR3 nucleotides: TGTGCCAGCAGCTTCGGGACACATAGCAATCAGCCCCAGCATTTT. Amino acids: CASSFGTHSNQPQHF.